One and the same sample provided the 23 T cell receptor beta chains below, sequenced in a study of blood T cell repertoires in COVID-19. Libraries were prepared by immunoSEQ multiplex PCR; TCRdb keeps only in-frame clonotypes and omits some of them. Here the sample spans 100,000 to 150,000 clones, 80% to 90% being singletons. The source material was peripheral blood. All receptors derive from a man older than 75 with active or convalescent COVID-19.

The rearrangement uses TRBV28 and TRBJ2-2, with D tentatively TRBD2 (5 bases). V lost 5 bases to trimming and J lost 0 bases, with 19 bases between them. CDR3 length: 18 amino acids. The V gene's germline CDR1 is MDHEN and CDR2 SYDVKM. CDR3 protein: CASSHAAFRGSNTGELFF. CDR3 sequence (DNA): TGTGCCAGCAGTCATGCAGCTTTTAGAGGGTCGAACACCGGGGAGCTGTTTTTT.

The V call is TRBV27, the J call TRBJ2-7; 8 nucleotides agree with TRBD2. The CDR3 sequence is 15 residues long. The V segment lost 5 bases and the J segment 3 bases; nucleotides outside the gene matches: 9. CDR1 and CDR2 (germline): MNHEY, SMNVEV (reference sequence). Here the CDR3 reads CASSPISRGGYEQYF. The CDR3 DNA reads as TGTGCCAGCAGTCCCATTTCCCGGGGGGGCTACGAGCAGTACTTC.

The chain carries TRBV11-2 and TRBJ2-7; a possible D gene is TRBD2 (5 bases). The length of the CDR3 is 14 residues. Trimming cost V 4 bases and J 0 bases, with 10 bases left between them. Germline CDR1 reads SGHAT; CDR2 reads FQNNGV. The CDR3 sequence: CASSSPGLSYEQYF. The DNA for the CDR3 is TGTGCCAGCAGCTCCCCAGGACTCTCCTACGAGCAGTACTTC.

The chain carries TRBV28 and TRBJ2-5; weak D call: TRBD1 (6 bases). V was clipped by 5 bases and J by 2 bases, with 15 bases between them. The length of the CDR3 is 15 residues. Looked up from germline, CDR1 is MDHEN and CDR2 is SYDVKM. The CDR3 nucleotides are TGTGCCAGCAGTGCGGCACAGGGTCCTCAAGAGACCCAGTACTTC. Amino acids: CASSAAQGPQETQYF.

The genes are TRBV19 and TRBJ2-5, with 11 bases that match TRBD2. Losses at the gene ends were 2 bases for V and 5 bases for J; bases not matched to a gene: 7. This CDR3 comprises 16 residues. CDR1 is LNHDA and CDR2 is SQIVND in the germline V gene (reference sequence). The CDR3 sequence: CASSIKLAGGVETQYF. The CDR3 DNA is TGTGCCAGTAGTATAAAGCTAGCGGGGGGTGTCGAGACCCAGTACTTC.

The chain uses TRBV29-1 and TRBJ2-7; 9 positions agree with TRBD1. There are 15 residues in the CDR3. Germline V gene lookup returns CDR1 SQVTM and CDR2 ANQGSEA. Trimming cost V 5 bases and J 3 bases; bases outside gene matches: 11. CDR3 amino acids: CSVRRERQGGYEQYF. For the CDR3, the DNA is TGCAGCGTTAGAAGGGAAAGACAGGGGGGCTACGAGCAGTACTTC.

This chain uses TRBV12-3 or TRBV12-4 with TRBJ1-3; D remains unclear. Trimming stripped 10 bases from V and 4 bases from J, with 8 bases between. The CDR3 loop spans 11 amino acids. The CDR3 DNA reads as TGTGCCACCGTCCCGGGAAACACCATATATTTT. Translating gives CATVPGNTIYF.

The V gene is TRBV5-1, the J gene TRBJ2-3, with TRBD1 as a possible D gene (6 bases). The CDR3 has 13 amino acids. Trimming removed 4 bases at V and 6 bases at J, with 12 bases between. Germline V gene sequence: CDR1 SGHRS, CDR2 YFSETQ. Here the CDR3 DNA reads TGCGCCAGCAGCCCTGGGGGCCCCGATACGCAGTATTTT. It yields the protein CASSPGGPDTQYF.

This chain joins TRBV10-1 and TRBJ1-2, with TRBD1 matching over 7 bases. The CDR3 contains 16 residues. J was trimmed by 3 bases and V by 3 bases; bases with no gene match: 10. Germline-derived CDR1 and CDR2 are WNHNN and SYGVQD (reference sequence). This CDR3 is CASSDPIGRGHYGYTF. DNA for the CDR3: TGCGCCAGCAGTGACCCTATTGGAAGGGGGCACTATGGCTACACCTTC.

This clone was detected once. The chain couples TRBV7-2 to TRBJ2-1; D is perhaps TRBD1 (7 bases). This CDR3 contains 17 residues. The germline V gene has CDR1 SGHTA and CDR2 FQGNSA. V lost 4 bases to trimming and J lost 1 base, with 17 bases between them. CDR3 coding DNA: TGTGCCAGCAGCTCCGTCAGGGGGGCGGGGTCCTACAATGAGCAGTTCTTC. This encodes CASSSVRGAGSYNEQFF.

The J gene is TRBJ2-2, the V gene TRBV27; 7 positions match TRBD2. V lost 8 bases and J lost 6; bases outside the gene matches: 12. Per the germline V gene, CDR1 is MNHEY and CDR2 is SMNVEV (reference sequence). This CDR3 has 15 residues. CDR3 amino acids: CASRWAGGEAGELFF. The CDR3 DNA reads TGTGCCAGCCGGTGGGCTGGGGGGGAGGCCGGGGAGCTGTTTTTT.

This clone was found once. CDR3 nucleotides: TGTGCCAGCAGGCCTAGCGGGGCCTCTGAGACCCAGTACTTC. This sequence encodes CASRPSGASETQYF. The V call is TRBV6-2 or TRBV6-3, the J call TRBJ2-5, with 9 bases that match TRBD2. With V trimmed by 6 bases and J by 5 bases, 7 bases remained unmatched. CDR3 length equals 14 residues. CDR1 MNHEY and CDR2 SVGEGT come from the germline V gene.

V is TRBV4-3 and J is TRBJ1-6; tentative D call: TRBD1 (5 bases). CDR1 and CDR2 from the germline V gene are LGHNA and YSLEER. This CDR3 contains 15 residues. V lost 1 base, J lost 8 bases, and 12 bases lay in between. This CDR3 reads CASSQGPDTDSPLHF. The CDR3 nucleotides are TGCGCCAGCAGCCAAGGCCCGGACACGGATTCACCCCTCCACTTT.

This clone was recorded a few times. The V call is TRBV7-2, the J call TRBJ1-5, with D unclear. Germline V lookup: CDR1 SGHTA, CDR2 FQGNSA. Trimming removed 1 base from V and 2 bases from J, with 6 bases in between. The CDR3 covers 14 residues. The CDR3 DNA sequence: TGTGCCAGCAGCTTAGTGCGGGGCAATCAGCCCCAGCATTTT. It encodes CASSLVRGNQPQHF.

The CDR3 sequence is CASSSGQGEWPQHF. CDR3 DNA: TGTGCCAGCAGTTCAGGACAGGGGGAATGGCCCCAGCATTTT. J is TRBJ1-5 and V is TRBV28; 10 bases line up with TRBD1. The CDR3 has 14 amino acids. V shed 4 bases, J shed 9 bases, and the junction held 6 bases outside the gene matches. The germline CDR1 and CDR2 sequences are MDHEN and SYDVKM.

The genes are TRBV15 and TRBJ2-3; 9 nucleotides match TRBD1. Germline V gene sequence: CDR1 LNHNV, CDR2 YYDKDF (reference sequence). This CDR3 contains 14 residues. V shed 3 bases and J 4 bases; nucleotides not matched to a gene: 2. As DNA, the CDR3 is TGTGCCACCAGCAGCCGGACAGGGGCAGATACGCAGTATTTT. This encodes CATSSRTGADTQYF.

V gene TRBV28 combines with J gene TRBJ1-2; maybe TRBD1 (5 bases). The length of the CDR3 is 14 residues. Per the germline V gene, CDR1 is MDHEN and CDR2 is SYDVKM. Trimming left V 1 base short and J 5 bases short, with 11 bases between. DNA of the CDR3: TGTGCCAGCAGTTTATTCGGGGGGGATTATGGCTACACCTTC. This gives the protein CASSLFGGDYGYTF.

This chain joins TRBV5-1 and TRBJ2-7, with D tentatively TRBD1 (6 bases). Looked up from germline, CDR1 is SGHRS and CDR2 is YFSETQ. V was trimmed by 4 bases and J by 5 bases, leaving 16 bases between them. The CDR3 sequence is 14 residues long. The CDR3 protein is CASSGGTGLDEQYF. CDR3 sequence (DNA): TGCGCCAGCAGCGGGGGCACAGGGCTTGACGAGCAGTACTTC.

The CDR3 DNA reads TGTGCCAGCAGTTACACCGATTCACCCCTCCACTTT. Translated, it gives CASSYTDSPLHF. V is TRBV7-9 and J is TRBJ1-6; no clear D gene. The CDR3 loop spans 12 amino acids. CDR1 and CDR2 (germline): SEHNR, FQNEAQ (reference sequence). V was shortened by 6 bases and J by 8 bases, with 8 bases between the two germline ends.

This clone was detected a few times. The CDR3 protein is CASSSSKTVDSEQYF. CDR3 sequence (DNA): TGCGCCAGCAGCTCTTCGAAGACAGTAGATTCCGAGCAGTACTTC. V gene TRBV5-1 combines with J gene TRBJ2-7; D possibly corresponds to TRBD1 (5 bases). The CDR3 totals 15 residues. Trimming took off 3 bases at V and 6 bases at J, with 19 bases between the two ends. Per the germline V gene, CDR1 is SGHRS and CDR2 is YFSETQ.

The chain carries TRBV7-2 and TRBJ1-2; D might be TRBD1 (6 bases). Trimming removed 8 bases at V and 2 bases at J, with 15 bases between. The CDR3 sequence is 14 residues long. Germline V gives CDR1 SGHTA, CDR2 FQGNSA. The CDR3 DNA reads as TGTGCCAGCTCGCGGGGGGGCAACAACTATGGCTACACCTTC. Protein sequence: CASSRGGNNYGYTF.

This clone has only one observation. The rearrangement links TRBV5-1 to TRBJ2-5; possibly TRBD1 for D (5 bases). The CDR3 covers 13 residues. Trimming stripped 2 bases from V and 3 bases from J, with 8 bases between. Germline CDR1 and CDR2: SGHRS and YFSETQ. The CDR3 nucleotides are TGCGCCAGCAGCTTTTCAGGGAAAGAGACCCAGTACTTC. This sequence encodes CASSFSGKETQYF.

The genes are TRBV5-8 and TRBJ1-5; D might be TRBD1 (5 bases). The CDR3 runs 15 residues. The ends were cut back, 4 bases at V and 0 bases at J, with 11 bases in the middle. Germline V lookup: CDR1 SGHTS, CDR2 YDEGEE. The CDR3 sequence is CASSPGHFSNQPQHF. Written as DNA, the CDR3 is TGTGCCAGCAGCCCAGGACATTTTAGCAATCAGCCCCAGCATTTT. The full variable domain, rest sourced from reference TRBV5-8 and TRBJ1-5, is EAGVTQSPTHLIKTRGQQATLRCSPISGHTSVYWYQQALGLGLQFLLWYDEGEERNRGNFPPRFSGRQFPNYSSELNVNALELEDSALYLCASSPGHFSNQPQHFGDGTRLSIL.